This T cell receptor (beta chain) was identified during a study of blood T cell repertoires in COVID-19. Study in general: Spain, Italy and the United States supplied samples that represented acute and convalescent COVID-19.

This clone was seen a single time. Generated by immunoSEQ multiplex PCR, the TCRdb table keeps only in-frame clones and is missing some. The table records 120,000 or so clones, about four fifths of them present only once. This sequence originates from a man in his 60s with acute or convalescent COVID-19. What was sequenced was peripheral blood.

The CDR3 DNA is TGTGCCAGCTCAGCAGGACAGGGGAACCACGAGCAGTACTTC. Translated: CASSAGQGNHEQYF. The chain recombines TRBV18 with TRBJ2-7; 9 positions agree with TRBD1. The V gene's germline CDR1 is KGHSH and CDR2 LQKENI. The CDR3 extends over 14 amino acids. The J segment lost 5 bases and the V segment lost 5 bases, leaving 7 bases of the junction unmatched.